This T cell receptor (beta chain) was observed in a study of T cells in Graves' hyperthyroidism and ophthalmopathy. Amplification yielded TCR beta CDR3 regions, with RNA transcripts as the source. A first-round RT-PCR of the TCR CDR3 used the HTBI primer set. TCRdb itself ran the multiplex PCR reads through MiXCR, one entry per CDR3 protein. The table has hundreds of thousands of distinct CDR3 sequences, about a third seen once. Germline V gene lookup returns CDR1 SGHDT and CDR2 YYEEEE. With V trimmed by 4 bases and J by 6 bases, 5 bases remained unmatched. CDR3 length: 14 residues. This chain connects TRBV5-6 to TRBJ1-5; 9 bases agree with TRBD1. Specimen: blood. The sequence derives from a woman in her thirties or forties with Graves' hyperthyroidism. In nucleotides, the CDR3 is TGTGCCAGCAGCAGGACAGGGGTTAGTCAGCCCCAGCATTTT. Protein product: CASSRTGVSQPQHF.